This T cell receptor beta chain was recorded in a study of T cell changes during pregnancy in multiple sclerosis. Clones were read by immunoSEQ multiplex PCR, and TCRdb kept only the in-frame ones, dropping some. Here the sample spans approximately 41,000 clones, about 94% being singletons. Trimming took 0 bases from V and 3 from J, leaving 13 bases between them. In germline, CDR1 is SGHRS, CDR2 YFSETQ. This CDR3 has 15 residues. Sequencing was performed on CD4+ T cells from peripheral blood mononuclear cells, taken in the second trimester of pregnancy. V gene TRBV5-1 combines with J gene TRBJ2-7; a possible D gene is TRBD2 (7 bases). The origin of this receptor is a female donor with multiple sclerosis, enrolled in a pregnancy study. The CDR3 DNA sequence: TGCGCCAGCAGCTTGGCGCGCGGGGGCCACTACGAGCAGTACTTC. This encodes CASSLARGGHYEQYF.